The 23 T cell receptor beta chains below come from one sample, sequenced in a study of OX40 agonist ivuxolimab in advanced cancers. The method was immunoSEQ multiplex PCR; TCRdb's version includes in-frame clones alone and lacks a portion of them. Here the sample spans around 100,000 clones, about nine tenths being singletons. This specimen was CD4+ or CD8+ T cells sorted from blood, taken in a trial of the OX40 agonist ivuxolimab. Receptors originate from an adult with an advanced solid tumor such as melanoma, head and neck, liver or kidney cancer.

The gene calls are TRBV28 and TRBJ1-2; 10 bases agree with TRBD1. The V segment lost 3 bases and the J segment 2 bases; nucleotides outside the gene matches: 9. The germline V gene has CDR1 MDHEN and CDR2 SYDVKM. The length of the CDR3 is 17 residues. CDR3 sequence (DNA): TGTGCCAGCAGTTTGGGGACAGGGGAAGGAAGGAACTATGGCTACACCTTC. Encoded protein: CASSLGTGEGRNYGYTF.

The chain couples TRBV28 to TRBJ2-3, with 10 bases fitting TRBD2. The V gene end was trimmed by 4 bases and the J gene end by 1 base; junction bases not matched to a gene: 11. The CDR3 runs 18 residues. Per the germline V gene, CDR1 is MDHEN and CDR2 is SYDVKM. The CDR3 here is CASSSMSGRAGGTDTQYF. CDR3 bases: TGTGCCAGCAGTTCTATGAGCGGGAGGGCCGGGGGCACAGATACGCAGTATTTT.

V is TRBV29-1 and J is TRBJ2-7; D may be TRBD1 (7 bases). Between the trimmed V and J ends, which lost 4 bases and 3 bases, there was a span of 22 bases. The CDR3 extends over 16 amino acids. Germline V CDR1 and CDR2: SQVTM, ANQGSEA. The chain's CDR3 is CSVVVGQGGLGYEQYF. As DNA, the CDR3 is TGCAGCGTTGTAGTTGGCCAGGGGGGTTTGGGCTACGAGCAGTACTTC.

The chain carries TRBV6-5 and TRBJ1-2, with D possibly matching TRBD1 (6 bases). Looked up from germline, CDR1 is MNHEY and CDR2 is SVGAGI. CDR3 size: 12 residues. V was clipped by 5 bases and J by 8 bases, with 12 bases between them. CDR3: CASSKQGGGYTF. The CDR3 DNA follows: TGTGCCAGCAGTAAACAGGGTGGCGGCTACACCTTC.

This chain uses TRBV7-3 with TRBJ1-1, with a tentative D call TRBD1 (6 bases). Germline CDR1 is SGHTA and CDR2 is FQGTGA. The CDR3 is made up of 15 amino acids. Trimming stripped 4 bases from V and 4 bases from J, with 16 bases between. CDR3 sequence: CASSSLGGGITEAFF. In DNA form, the CDR3 reads TGTGCCAGCAGCTCCTTGGGAGGGGGAATCACTGAAGCTTTCTTT.

This clone occurred a few times. The chain has TRBV5-4 and TRBJ2-7, with D possibly TRBD2 on 5 matching bases. V lost 2 bases to trimming and J lost 6 bases, with 9 bases between them. The CDR3 spans 12 residues. Germline loops: CDR1 SGHNT, CDR2 YYREEE (reference sequence). The DNA of the CDR3 is TGTGCCAGCAGCTTTTTTGGAGGCGAGCAGTACTTC. As protein: CASSFFGGEQYF.

J is TRBJ1-2 and V is TRBV29-1, with no clear D. CDR3 length: 15 residues. Trimming removed 0 bases from V and 4 bases from J, with 15 bases in between. The germline V gene encodes CDR1 SQVTM and CDR2 ANQGSEA. CDR3 in DNA: TGCAGCGTTGAAGAGGGAGCCAGGACCTCCTATGGCTACACCTTC. As protein: CSVEEGARTSYGYTF.

V gene TRBV28 combines with J gene TRBJ2-5; TRBD1 aligns across 12 bases. After removal of 6 bases from V and 1 base from J, the junction contained 3 bases not matched to a gene. The V gene's germline CDR1 is MDHEN and CDR2 SYDVKM. The CDR3 contains 15 residues. The DNA of the CDR3 is TGTGCCAGCAGGGGGGGACAGGGGGCCCAAGAGACCCAGTACTTC. This sequence encodes CASRGGQGAQETQYF.

The J gene is TRBJ2-5, the V gene TRBV15; 8 bases line up with TRBD1. CDR3 size: 12 residues. J gave up 5 bases and V 8 bases, and 4 bases lay outside the gene matches. Looked up from germline, CDR1 is LNHNV and CDR2 is YYDKDF (reference sequence). The CDR3 DNA reads as TGTGCCACCGCGGACAGGGTGGAGACCCAGTACTTC. This translates into CATADRVETQYF.

This clone occurred once. This chain links TRBV5-1 with TRBJ1-2; possible D gene TRBD1, 6 bases. Deletions cut 3 bases from V and 5 bases from J, with 11 bases between. In germline, CDR1 is SGHRS, CDR2 YFSETQ. The CDR3 sequence is 13 residues long. CDR3 DNA: TGCGCCAGCAGCTCGGGAGGGGGATATGGCTACACCTTC. Protein product: CASSSGGGYGYTF.

The rearrangement links TRBV15 to TRBJ1-5; possibly TRBD1 for D (5 bases). The ends were cut back, 9 bases at V and 3 bases at J, with 12 bases in the middle. Germline V gene data show CDR1 as LNHNV and CDR2 as YYDKDF (reference sequence). This CDR3 is built from 13 residues. CDR3 DNA sequence: TGTGCCACTGGCCGACAGAACAATCAGCCCCAGCATTTT. Translation: CATGRQNNQPQHF.

The chain uses TRBV13 and TRBJ2-3; 12 positions match TRBD2. Trimming removed 0 bases from V and 6 bases from J; junction bases left unmatched: 16. This CDR3 has 20 residues. Germline V gives CDR1 PRHDT, CDR2 FYEKMQ (reference sequence). DNA for the CDR3: TGTGCCAGCAGCTTAGGTCTCGGGGCTCTAGCGGGAGGGCCTGGGGATACGCAGTATTTT. Amino acids: CASSLGLGALAGGPGDTQYF.

In this sample, this clone turned up once. This sequence joins TRBV5-6 and TRBJ1-3; 7 bases are shared with TRBD1. This CDR3 region has 19 residues. The junction had 17 bases not matched to a gene; V was cut back by 2 bases and J by 3 bases. The germline V gene encodes CDR1 SGHDT and CDR2 YYEEEE. The CDR3 loop is CASSFSTGPRFSGGNTIYF. The CDR3 nucleotides read TGTGCCAGCAGCTTTTCGACAGGGCCTCGCTTTTCGGGTGGAAACACCATATATTTT.

The rearrangement links TRBV9 to TRBJ2-5; D perhaps matches TRBD1 (6 bases). Trimming left V 1 base short and J 3 bases short, with 13 bases between. The CDR3 is 15 amino acids. The germline CDR1 and CDR2 sequences are SGDLS and YYNGEE. In nucleotides, the CDR3 is TGTGCCAGCAGCGTAAGCCAGGGGCGAAAAGAGACCCAGTACTTC. This codes for CASSVSQGRKETQYF.

The chain couples TRBV6-6 to TRBJ2-5; D remains ambiguous. Trimming took 6 bases from V and 2 from J, leaving 7 bases between them. Germline assignment: CDR1 MNHNY and CDR2 SVGAGI (reference sequence). The CDR3 has 12 amino acids. CDR3 protein: CASRGRQETQYF. The CDR3 region has the DNA TGTGCCAGCAGGGGCAGACAAGAGACCCAGTACTTC.

V is TRBV28 and J is TRBJ2-2; TRBD2 aligns across 7 bases. The germline CDR1 and CDR2 sequences are MDHEN and SYDVKM. The CDR3 consists of 15 residues. V shed 2 bases, J shed 5 bases, and the junction held 5 bases outside the gene matches. The CDR3 region is CASSLAGVRTGELFF. CDR3 in DNA: TGTGCCAGCAGTTTAGCGGGAGTACGGACCGGGGAGCTGTTTTTT.

The chain carries TRBV6-5 and TRBJ2-3, with a weak D call TRBD1 (5 bases). Looked up from germline, CDR1 is MNHEY and CDR2 is SVGAGI. V was pared by 1 base and J by 3 bases, with 8 bases between. This CDR3 comprises 14 residues. The CDR3 spells CASSYFTGTDTQYF. DNA of the CDR3: TGTGCCAGCAGTTACTTTACAGGAACAGATACGCAGTATTTT.

For the CDR3, the DNA is TGTGCCAGCAGCCCCGGAACTAGCGGGAGGTTCACCAATGAGCAGTTCTTC. Encoded protein: CASSPGTSGRFTNEQFF. This chain joins TRBV11-3 and TRBJ2-1; 12 bases match TRBD2. CDR1 and CDR2 (germline): SGHNT, YENEEA. The V gene end was trimmed by 5 bases and the J gene end by 6 bases; junction bases not matched to a gene: 11. The CDR3 loop spans 17 amino acids. The full variable domain, rest sourced from reference TRBV11-3 and TRBJ2-1, is EAGVVQSPRYKIIEKKQPVAFWCNPISGHNTLYWYLQNLGQGPELLIRYENEEAVDDSQLPKDRFSAERLKGVDSTLKIQPAELGDSAVYLCASSPGTSGRFTNEQFFGPGTRLTVL.

This clone appeared a single time. The chain carries TRBV11-2 and TRBJ2-2, with D maybe TRBD2 (6 bases). The CDR3 extends over 14 amino acids. From germline, CDR1 is SGHAT and CDR2 FQNNGV. The V end was cut by 5 bases, the J end by 8 bases, with 15 bases between. Here the CDR3 DNA reads TGTGCCAGCAGCACGGGGAACGGGGGTGGGGAGCTGTTTTTT. The encoded protein is CASSTGNGGGELFF.

The V and J genes are TRBV28 and TRBJ2-3, with D perhaps assigned TRBD1 or TRBD2 (5 bases each). The CDR3 totals 16 residues. The V gene's germline CDR1 is MDHEN and CDR2 SYDVKM. The V and J ends lost 4 bases and 1 base respectively, with 15 bases between them. The CDR3 loop is CASSSLRGRGTDTQYF. The CDR3 DNA follows: TGTGCCAGCAGTTCCCTAAGGGGACGGGGCACAGATACGCAGTATTTT.

This chain links TRBV5-1 with TRBJ1-5, with TRBD1 as a possible D gene (6 bases). CDR3 length equals 15 residues. Trimming took 1 base from V and 4 from J, leaving 12 bases between them. Looked up from germline, CDR1 is SGHRS and CDR2 is YFSETQ. The chain's CDR3 is CASSLSTGINQPQHF. The CDR3 DNA sequence: TGCGCCAGCAGCTTGAGCACAGGGATAAATCAGCCCCAGCATTTT.

The chain carries TRBV7-3 and TRBJ2-7; TRBD2 agrees at 14 bases. This CDR3 has 19 amino acids. Germline loops: CDR1 SGHTA, CDR2 FQGTGA. J was trimmed by 0 bases and V by 4 bases; bases with no gene match: 11. CDR3 sequence reads: CASSSTSGRASRSSYEQYF. The CDR3, as DNA: TGTGCCAGCAGCTCGACTAGCGGGAGGGCCTCTAGGAGCTCCTACGAGCAGTACTTC. Based on the CDR3 plus reference TRBV7-3 and TRBJ2-7, the full variable domain is GAGVSQTPSNKVTEKGKYVELRCDPISGHTALYWYRQSLGQGPEFLIYFQGTGAADDSGLPNDRFFAVRPEGSVSTLKIQRTERGDSAVYLCASSSTSGRASRSSYEQYFGPGTRLTVT.

The chain has TRBV14 and TRBJ2-5; TRBD1 aligns across 8 bases. Germline assignment: CDR1 SGHDN and CDR2 FVKESK. This CDR3 has 16 amino acids. J was trimmed by 5 bases and V by 7 bases; bases with no gene match: 15. CDR3 loop: CASNSGSGGFSETQYF. The CDR3 nucleotides are TGTGCCAGCAACTCAGGGTCAGGGGGCTTTTCTGAGACCCAGTACTTC.